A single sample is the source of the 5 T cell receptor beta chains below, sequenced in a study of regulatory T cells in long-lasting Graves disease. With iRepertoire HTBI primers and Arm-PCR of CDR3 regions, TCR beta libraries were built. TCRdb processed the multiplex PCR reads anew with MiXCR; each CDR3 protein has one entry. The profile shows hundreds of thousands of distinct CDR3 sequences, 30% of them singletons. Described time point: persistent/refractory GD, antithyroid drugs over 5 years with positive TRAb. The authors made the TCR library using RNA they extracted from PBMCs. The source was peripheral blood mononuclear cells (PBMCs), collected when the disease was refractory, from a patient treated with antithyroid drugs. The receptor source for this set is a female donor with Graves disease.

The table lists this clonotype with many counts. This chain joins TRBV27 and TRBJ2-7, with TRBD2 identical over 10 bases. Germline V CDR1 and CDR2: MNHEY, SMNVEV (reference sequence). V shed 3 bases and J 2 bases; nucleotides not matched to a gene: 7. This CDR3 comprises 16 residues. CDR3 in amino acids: CASSLLGTSDPYEQYF. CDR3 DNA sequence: TGTGCCAGCAGTTTGCTCGGGACTAGCGATCCCTACGAGCAGTACTTC.

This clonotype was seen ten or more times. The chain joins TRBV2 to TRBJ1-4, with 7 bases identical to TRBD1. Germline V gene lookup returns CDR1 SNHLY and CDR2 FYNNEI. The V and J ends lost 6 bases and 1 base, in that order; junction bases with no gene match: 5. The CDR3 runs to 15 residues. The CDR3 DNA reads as TGTGCCAGCAGGGATGGACAGGAAACTAATGAAAAACTGTTTTTT. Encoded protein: CASRDGQETNEKLFF.

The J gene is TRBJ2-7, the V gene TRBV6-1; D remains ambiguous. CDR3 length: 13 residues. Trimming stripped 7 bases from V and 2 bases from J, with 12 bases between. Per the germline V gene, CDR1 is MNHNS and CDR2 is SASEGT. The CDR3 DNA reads TGTGCCAGCACCACCTATGGGACCTACGAGCAGTACTTC. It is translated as CASTTYGTYEQYF.

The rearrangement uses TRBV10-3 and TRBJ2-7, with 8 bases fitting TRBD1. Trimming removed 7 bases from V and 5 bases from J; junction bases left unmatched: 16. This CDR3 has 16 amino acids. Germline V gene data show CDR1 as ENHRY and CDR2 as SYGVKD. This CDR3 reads CAIKDRAGNHNHEQYF. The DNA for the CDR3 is TGTGCCATCAAGGACAGGGCAGGTAATCATAATCACGAGCAGTACTTC.

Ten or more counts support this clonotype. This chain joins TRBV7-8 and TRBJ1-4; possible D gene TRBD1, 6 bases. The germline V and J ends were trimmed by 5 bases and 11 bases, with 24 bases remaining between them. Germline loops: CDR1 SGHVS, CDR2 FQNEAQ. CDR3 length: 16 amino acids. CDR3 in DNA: TGTGCCAGCAGCCCTCCTTTGACAGTTGGAGGGGGGAAACTGTTTTTT. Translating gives CASSPPLTVGGGKLFF.